The 27 T cell receptor beta chains presented below share a single source sample, sequenced in a study of identical twins. TCRdb re-derived calls from the 5' RACE reads in MiXCR, one entry per CDR3 protein. The table lists about 730,000 distinct CDR3 sequences, 21% of them singletons, with 4.3% in the top ten. These same data were also listed under a study on T cells expressing NK-cell markers.

The sequencing input was PBMCs. The receptors come from a woman aged 18-29 years in good health.

The rearrangement joins TRBV7-2 to TRBJ2-3, with unresolved D. There are 17 residues in the CDR3. V lost 7 bases and J 5 bases, leaving 25 bases between the germline ends. Germline lookup yields CDR1 SGHTA and CDR2 FQGNSA. The DNA for the CDR3 is TGTGCCAGCACCCCTACAATGGGGATCATAAGAGGAGATACGCAGTATTTT. Translating gives CASTPTMGIIRGDTQYF.

V usage is TRBV20-1 and J usage is TRBJ2-1, with 9 bases that match TRBD2. Trimming removed 7 bases from V and 4 bases from J; junction bases left unmatched: 5. Looked up from germline, CDR1 is DFQATT and CDR2 is SNEGSKA (reference sequence). This CDR3 is built from 13 residues. CDR3 protein: CSVGLAFYNEQFF. The CDR3 DNA is TGCAGTGTCGGACTAGCGTTTTACAATGAGCAGTTCTTC.

This clonotype has at least ten counts. The V and J genes are TRBV12-3 or TRBV12-4 and TRBJ2-5; 8 bases line up with TRBD1. The V segment lost 5 bases and the J segment 4 bases; nucleotides outside the gene matches: 12. CDR3 size: 16 residues. The CDR3 here is CASSPGQALPRETQYF. Here the CDR3 DNA reads TGTGCCAGCAGTCCGGGACAGGCGCTCCCCAGAGAGACCCAGTACTTC.

This clonotype has more than one count but fewer than ten. V and J are TRBV10-3 and TRBJ2-2, with no clear D. Germline CDR1 and CDR2: ENHRY and SYGVKD. V was shortened by 3 bases and J by 6 bases, with 14 bases between the two germline ends. This CDR3 spans 15 amino acids. CDR3 in amino acids: CAISDTAKTPGELFF. DNA of the CDR3: TGTGCCATCAGTGACACGGCGAAAACCCCCGGGGAGCTGTTTTTT.

The chain uses TRBV7-2 and TRBJ1-2; a possible D gene is TRBD1 (5 bases). Trimming cost V 3 bases and J 6 bases, with 14 bases left between them. CDR3 length: 14 residues. The germline V gene encodes CDR1 SGHTA and CDR2 FQGNSA. CDR3 DNA sequence: TGTGCCAGCAGCTTGTTGCAGGGTTACAATGGCTACACCTTC. Its protein product is CASSLLQGYNGYTF.

The V gene is TRBV7-6, the J gene TRBJ2-3, with TRBD2 matching 11 bases. This CDR3 has 17 residues. Per germline, CDR1 SGHVS and CDR2 FNYEAQ. The J segment lost 7 bases and the V segment lost 5 bases, leaving 14 bases of the junction unmatched. The CDR3 loop reads CASSETFSGGALYTQYF. The CDR3 DNA follows: TGTGCCAGCAGCGAAACCTTTAGCGGGGGGGCCCTATATACGCAGTATTTT.

This clonotype appeared a few times. V and J are TRBV20-1 and TRBJ1-1, with unresolved D. Germline V gives CDR1 DFQATT, CDR2 SNEGSKA (reference sequence). There are 11 residues in the CDR3. The germline V and J ends were trimmed by 1 base and 4 bases, with 4 bases remaining between them. This CDR3 is CSARVTTEAFF. The CDR3 coding sequence is TGCAGTGCTAGAGTGACCACTGAAGCTTTCTTT.

The chain carries TRBV20-1 and TRBJ1-5; TRBD1 matches 8 bases. V trimming: 2 bases; J trimming: 7 bases; junction bases outside the gene matches: 4. CDR1 is DFQATT and CDR2 is SNEGSKA in the germline V gene (reference sequence). The CDR3 is 13 residues long. In DNA, the CDR3 is TGCAGTGCTAGAAGGGACAGGATCCAGCCCCAGCATTTT. As protein: CSARRDRIQPQHF.

This clonotype was seen only a few times. The rearrangement links TRBV20-1 to TRBJ2-1; 8 nucleotides align to TRBD2. Germline V gives CDR1 DFQATT, CDR2 SNEGSKA (reference sequence). This CDR3 region has 15 residues. Germline trimming cut 0 bases from V and 5 bases from J; bases unmatched to any gene: 6. DNA for the CDR3: TGCAGTGCTAGAGATCACGGGGGGGCCCACAATGAGCAGTTCTTC. It specifies CSARDHGGAHNEQFF.

This chain joins TRBV21-1 and TRBJ2-6; the D call TRBD1 from the table was never checked on the DNA. TRBV21-1 is recorded as a pseudogene. The length of the CDR3 is 22 residues. CDR3 amino acids: CASSKGGGGYEFFLTGANVLTF. Written as DNA, the CDR3 is TGTGCCAGCAGCAAAGGGGGGGGTGGATACGAATTTTTTTTAACTGGGGCCAACGTCCTGACTTTC.

The chain carries TRBV10-3 and TRBJ1-2; D unresolved. CDR1 is ENHRY, CDR2 SYGVKD, per germline. V was trimmed by 1 base and J by 3 bases, leaving 6 bases between them. CDR3 length equals 13 residues. In DNA, the CDR3 is TGTGCCATCAGTGAGTTGAGTTACTATGGCTACACCTTC. Amino acid sequence: CAISELSYYGYTF.

This clonotype was counted at least ten times. V is TRBV5-1 and J is TRBJ2-7, with 8 nucleotides matching TRBD1. Germline V gene data show CDR1 as SGHRS and CDR2 as YFSETQ. J lost 5 bases, V lost 4 bases, and 2 bases had no gene match. The CDR3 is made up of 12 amino acids. CDR3 protein: CASSMTGDEQYF. For the CDR3, the DNA is TGCGCCAGCAGCATGACAGGGGACGAGCAGTACTTC.

This clonotype was seen at least ten times. The rearrangement joins TRBV15 to TRBJ1-1, with a possible D match to TRBD1 (6 bases). This CDR3 spans 14 amino acids. Germline CDR1 reads LNHNV; CDR2 reads YYDKDF (reference sequence). Trimming took off 1 base at V and 1 base at J, with 7 bases between the two ends. CDR3 nucleotide sequence: TGTGCCACCAGCAGAGCACAGGGGAACACTGAAGCTTTCTTT. Translation: CATSRAQGNTEAFF.

This clonotype was picked up a small number of times. The rearrangement joins TRBV7-2 to TRBJ1-3, with D unresolved. Germline V gene sequence: CDR1 SGHTA, CDR2 FQGNSA. The CDR3 runs to 15 residues. Trimming stripped 2 bases from V and 0 bases from J, with 8 bases between. DNA for the CDR3: TGTGCCAGCAGCTTAAAACAGTTCTCTGGAAACACCATATATTTT. Protein sequence: CASSLKQFSGNTIYF.

This clonotype was detected only a few times. This chain uses TRBV7-2 with TRBJ2-5; D remains unclear. V gave up 5 bases and J gave up 7 bases, with 20 bases separating them. This CDR3 is 15 amino acids long. Germline V gene data show CDR1 as SGHTA and CDR2 as FQGNSA. The CDR3 DNA reads TGTGCCAGCAGCCCCGTTGTGCTAGGGTACGGGACCCAGTACTTC. Amino acids: CASSPVVLGYGTQYF.

V usage is TRBV2 and J usage is TRBJ2-3; D might be TRBD2 (5 bases). V lost 6 bases, J lost 5 bases, and 15 bases lay in between. Germline V gene lookup returns CDR1 SNHLY and CDR2 FYNNEI. CDR3 size: 14 residues. The CDR3 DNA is TGTGCCAGCAGCCTGACCCGGGGAGAAGATACGCAGTATTTT. Translated: CASSLTRGEDTQYF.

This clonotype was observed a few times. The rearrangement uses TRBV4-3 and TRBJ1-1; no reliable D call. Trimming stripped 3 bases from V and 0 bases from J, with 8 bases between. Germline loops: CDR1 LGHNA, CDR2 YSLEER. There are 14 residues in the CDR3. The CDR3 DNA sequence: TGCGCCAGCAGCCAGGGCCGAATGAACACTGAAGCTTTCTTT. Protein product: CASSQGRMNTEAFF.

The chain uses TRBV11-2 and TRBJ2-3, with 9 bases matching TRBD2. Germline CDR1 SGHAT, CDR2 FQNNGV. CDR3 length: 19 amino acids. J lost 1 base, V lost 4 bases, and 15 bases had no gene match. The CDR3 DNA reads TGTGCCAGCAGCTCCGGTCAAGCCTTAGCGGGAGAGGGCACAGATACGCAGTATTTT. This codes for CASSSGQALAGEGTDTQYF.

The chain combines TRBV5-6 with TRBJ2-1, with 7 bases lining up with TRBD2. This CDR3 is built from 16 residues. Per germline, CDR1 SGHDT and CDR2 YYEEEE. V shed 2 bases and J 10 bases; nucleotides not matched to a gene: 15. CDR3 sequence reads: CASSLRKQFSGREQFF. The CDR3 DNA sequence: TGTGCCAGCAGCTTACGGAAACAATTTAGCGGGCGGGAGCAGTTCTTC.

This CDR3 reads CASSLGPVEGQYF. Here the CDR3 DNA reads TGTGCCAGCAGTTTAGGACCGGTGGAGGGGCAGTACTTC. The chain joins TRBV12-3 or TRBV12-4 to TRBJ2-7; TRBD2 is a possible D gene (6 bases). This CDR3 has 13 residues. V was clipped by 1 base and J by 9 bases, with 13 bases between them.

This clonotype appeared a few times. The rearrangement uses TRBV20-1 and TRBJ2-2, with a tentative D call TRBD2 (5 bases). This CDR3 is built from 15 residues. Germline V gene lookup returns CDR1 DFQATT and CDR2 SNEGSKA (reference sequence). The germline V and J ends were trimmed by 0 bases and 7 bases, with 15 bases remaining between them. CDR3 DNA: TGCAGTGCTAGAGATGTAACTAGGTCGGGCGGGGAGCTGTTTTTT. It specifies CSARDVTRSGGELFF.

V and J are TRBV3-1 and TRBJ2-5, with D possibly being TRBD1 (6 bases). The CDR3 totals 13 residues. V was pared by 10 bases and J by 5 bases, with 17 bases between. Germline V gene lookup returns CDR1 LGHDT and CDR2 YNNKEL (reference sequence). Here the CDR3 reads CATEPRGTETQYF. CDR3 DNA sequence: TGTGCCACTGAGCCAAGGGGGACGGAGACCCAGTACTTC.

This clonotype was detected a few times. This chain joins TRBV20-1 and TRBJ1-6; 7 nucleotides match TRBD1. The CDR3 length is 14 residues. The V gene end was trimmed by 6 bases and the J gene end by 8 bases; junction bases not matched to a gene: 10. Looked up from germline, CDR1 is DFQATT and CDR2 is SNEGSKA (reference sequence). The CDR3 DNA reads as TGCAGTGCCCCGGGTCGGCAGGGGGATTCACCCCTCCACTTT. Encoded protein: CSAPGRQGDSPLHF.

This clonotype was seen more than once but under ten times. The genes are TRBV20-1 and TRBJ2-7; 8 bases fit TRBD2. The germline gives CDR1 DFQATT, CDR2 SNEGSKA (reference sequence). The V segment lost 1 base and the J segment 5 bases; nucleotides outside the gene matches: 13. The CDR3 has 16 amino acids. The chain's CDR3 is CSARGLGGRQQDEQYF. DNA of the CDR3: TGCAGTGCTAGAGGGCTGGGCGGGAGGCAACAGGACGAGCAGTACTTC.

In DNA, the CDR3 is TGTGCCAGCAGCTCACCCATCGGACAGGACCATTCCCCAGATACGCAGTATTTT. Translation gives CASSSPIGQDHSPDTQYF. The chain combines TRBV11-2 with TRBJ2-3; TRBD1 matches at 7 bases. Germline-derived CDR1 and CDR2 are SGHAT and FQNNGV. This CDR3 has 18 amino acids. J lost 4 bases, V lost 4 bases, and 17 bases had no gene match.

In this sample, this clonotype turned up a few times. This chain uses TRBV20-1 with TRBJ2-3; D is unclear. The CDR3 totals 11 residues. Germline assignment: CDR1 DFQATT and CDR2 SNEGSKA (reference sequence). The V end lost 3 bases, the J end lost 5 bases, and 6 bases lay between the germline ends. The CDR3 bases are TGCAGTGCTAGGGTGAGAGATACGCAGTATTTT. Amino acid sequence: CSARVRDTQYF.

The CDR3 bases are TGTGCCACCAGCAGAGGAGTGAGCGGGGGCAACTCCTACGAGCAGTACTTC. This sequence encodes CATSRGVSGGNSYEQYF. The chain joins TRBV15 to TRBJ2-7, with 8 bases identical to TRBD2. Per germline, CDR1 LNHNV and CDR2 YYDKDF (reference sequence). V dropped 1 base and J dropped 0; count of bases not matched to a gene: 8. The CDR3 spans 17 residues.